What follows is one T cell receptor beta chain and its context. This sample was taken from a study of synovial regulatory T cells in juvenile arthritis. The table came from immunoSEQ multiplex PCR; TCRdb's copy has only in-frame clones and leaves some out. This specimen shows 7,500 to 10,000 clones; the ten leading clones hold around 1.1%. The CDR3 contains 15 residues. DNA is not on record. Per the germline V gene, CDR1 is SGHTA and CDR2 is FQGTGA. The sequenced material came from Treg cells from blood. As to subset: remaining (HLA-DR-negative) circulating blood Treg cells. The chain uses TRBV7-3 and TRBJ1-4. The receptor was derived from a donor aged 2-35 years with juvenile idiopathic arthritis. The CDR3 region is CASSLSGSRNEKLFF.